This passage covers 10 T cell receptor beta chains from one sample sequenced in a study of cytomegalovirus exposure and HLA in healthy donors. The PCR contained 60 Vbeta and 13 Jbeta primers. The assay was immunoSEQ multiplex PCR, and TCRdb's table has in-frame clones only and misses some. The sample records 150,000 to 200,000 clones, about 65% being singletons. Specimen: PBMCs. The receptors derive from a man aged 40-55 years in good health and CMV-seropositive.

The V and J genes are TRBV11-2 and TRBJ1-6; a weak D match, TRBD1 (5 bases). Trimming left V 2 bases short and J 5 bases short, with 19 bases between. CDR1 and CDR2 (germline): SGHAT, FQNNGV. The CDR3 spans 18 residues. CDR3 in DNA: TGTGCCAGCAGCTTAAATCCCGCCGGCCAGGGAAATAATTCACCCCTCCACTTT. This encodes CASSLNPAGQGNNSPLHF.

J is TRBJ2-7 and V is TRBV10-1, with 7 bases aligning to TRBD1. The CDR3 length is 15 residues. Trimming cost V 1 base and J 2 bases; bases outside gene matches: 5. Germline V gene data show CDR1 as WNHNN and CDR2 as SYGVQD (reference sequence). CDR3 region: CASSEWYRGTYEQYF. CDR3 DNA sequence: TGCGCCAGCAGTGAGTGGTACAGGGGAACCTACGAGCAGTACTTC.

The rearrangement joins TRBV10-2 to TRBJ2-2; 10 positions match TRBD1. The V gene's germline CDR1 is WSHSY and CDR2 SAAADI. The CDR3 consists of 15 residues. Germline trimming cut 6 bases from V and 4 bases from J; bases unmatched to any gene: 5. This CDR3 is CASSGTGESTGELFF. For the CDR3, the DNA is TGCGCCAGCAGCGGGACAGGGGAGTCCACCGGGGAGCTGTTTTTT.

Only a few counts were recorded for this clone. The DNA for the CDR3 is TGTGCCAGTGGACAGGGGAACAGTCAGCCCCAGCATTTT. This gives the protein CASGQGNSQPQHF. This chain joins TRBV9 and TRBJ1-5; 9 bases are shared with TRBD1. Trimming took 8 bases from V and 6 from J; bases not matched to a gene: 6. Germline CDR1 and CDR2: SGDLS and YYNGEE. The CDR3 has 13 residues.

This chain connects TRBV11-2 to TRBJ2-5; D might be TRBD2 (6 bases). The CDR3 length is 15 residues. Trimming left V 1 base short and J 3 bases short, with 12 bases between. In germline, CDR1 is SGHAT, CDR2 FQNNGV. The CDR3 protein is CASSLGALAKETQYF. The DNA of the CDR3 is TGTGCCAGCAGCTTAGGGGCCCTAGCGAAAGAGACCCAGTACTTC.

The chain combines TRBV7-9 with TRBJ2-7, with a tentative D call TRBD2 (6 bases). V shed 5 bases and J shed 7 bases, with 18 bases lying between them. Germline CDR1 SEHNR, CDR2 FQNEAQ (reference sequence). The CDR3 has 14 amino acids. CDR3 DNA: TGTGCCAGCAGCCCTACCGGGGGTCTCGGGGAGCAGTACTTC. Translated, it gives CASSPTGGLGEQYF.

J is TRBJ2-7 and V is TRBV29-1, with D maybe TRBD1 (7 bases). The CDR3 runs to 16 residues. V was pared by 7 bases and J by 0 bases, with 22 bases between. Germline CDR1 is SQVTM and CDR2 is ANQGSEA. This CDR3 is CSARFDREARSYEQYF. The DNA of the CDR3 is TGCAGCGCCCGCTTCGACAGGGAGGCACGCTCCTACGAGCAGTACTTC.

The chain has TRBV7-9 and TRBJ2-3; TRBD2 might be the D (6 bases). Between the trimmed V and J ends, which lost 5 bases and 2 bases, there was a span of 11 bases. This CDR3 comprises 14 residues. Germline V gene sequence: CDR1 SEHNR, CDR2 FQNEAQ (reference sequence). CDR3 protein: CASSNLAYTDTQYF. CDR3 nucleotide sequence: TGTGCCAGCAGCAATCTAGCGTACACAGATACGCAGTATTTT.

The CDR3 DNA follows: TGTGCCAGCAGCCCACTAGGGTTTCCGCGGGAGCTGTTTTTT. It encodes CASSPLGFPRELFF. The chain uses TRBV5-8 and TRBJ2-2; a weak D match, TRBD2 (5 bases). There are 14 residues in the CDR3. With 4 bases removed from V and 9 bases from J, the gap between germline ends came to 16 bases. CDR1 SGHTS and CDR2 YDEGEE come from the germline V gene.

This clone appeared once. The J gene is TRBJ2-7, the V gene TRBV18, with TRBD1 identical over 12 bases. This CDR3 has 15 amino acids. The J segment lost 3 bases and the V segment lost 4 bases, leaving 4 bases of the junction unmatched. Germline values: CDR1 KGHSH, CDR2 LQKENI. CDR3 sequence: CASSRGTGGSYEQYF. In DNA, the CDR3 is TGTGCCAGCTCACGAGGGACAGGGGGCAGCTACGAGCAGTACTTC.